These T cell receptor beta chains were read from a single sample in a study of PD-1 blockade in classical Hodgkin lymphoma. Clones were read by immunoSEQ multiplex PCR, and TCRdb kept only the in-frame ones, dropping some. Here the sample spans roughly 8,200 clones, roughly 85% being singletons. This sample comprised peripheral blood mononuclear cells (PBMCs), obtained before the fourth cycle of nivolumab. All receptors come from a human donor with classical Hodgkin lymphoma. Each CDR3 is given with its conserved first and last residue. The D gene is left open where the match is weak. Only part of the rows carry a size: once, few, many, or a class if the clone is expanded.

d_call | j_call | v_call | clone_size | cdr3_aa | cdr3_nt
- | TRBJ1-2 | TRBV7-2 | - | CASSLSRWGNGYTF | TGTGCCAGCAGCCTCTCCCGATGGGGTAATGGCTACACCTTC
- | TRBJ1-3 | TRBV5-8 | - | CASRRIGHSGNTIYF | TGTGCCAGCAGAAGGATAGGTCACTCTGGAAACACCATATATTTT
TRBD1 | TRBJ1-2 | TRBV5-1 | - | CASSLGQGPNYGYTF | TGCGCCAGCAGCTTGGGACAGGGCCCTAACTATGGCTACACCTTC
- | TRBJ2-3 | TRBV5-8 | - | CASSPGPWRRADTQYF | TGTGCCAGCAGCCCGGGCCCCTGGAGGAGGGCAGATACGCAGTATTTT
- | TRBJ2-7 | TRBV28 | few | CASRPAEAGIYEQYF | TGTGCCAGCAGACCGGCTGAGGCAGGGATCTACGAGCAGTACTTC
- | TRBJ2-4 | TRBV30 | medium-sized | CAWSGTRANKNIQYF | TGTGCCTGGAGTGGAACGCGGGCCAACAAAAACATTCAGTACTTC
TRBD1 | TRBJ1-1 | TRBV30 | - | CAWRRTGNGRAFF | TGTGCCTGGAGAAGGACAGGAAACGGGAGGGCTTTCTTT
- | TRBJ2-3 | TRBV7-9 | - | CASSQGGLLDTQYF | TGTGCCAGCAGCCAGGGGGGACTGTTAGATACGCAGTATTTT
- | TRBJ2-4 | TRBV10-1 | - | CASSESQTSHIQYF | TGCGCCAGCAGTGAGTCCCAAACTAGCCACATTCAGTACTTC
- | TRBJ2-1 | TRBV6-5 | - | CASSYSTQGFQFF | TGTGCCAGCAGTTACTCTACCCAGGGCTTCCAGTTCTTC
TRBD1 | TRBJ2-6 | TRBV30 | - | CAWSGAGQGPSGANVLTF | TGTGCCTGGAGCGGCGCGGGACAGGGTCCTTCTGGGGCCAACGTCCTGACTTTC
TRBD1 | TRBJ2-1 | TRBV9 | - | CASSAGTGLVNEQFF | TGTGCCAGCAGCGCAGGGACAGGGCTGGTAAATGAGCAGTTCTTC
- | TRBJ2-2 | TRBV4-3 | - | CASSQDLLAVGELFF | TGCGCCAGCAGCCAAGATCTACTAGCAGTCGGGGAGCTGTTTTTT
TRBD2 | TRBJ2-3 | TRBV19 | - | CASSQAGGADTQYF | TGTGCCAGTAGTCAGGCGGGAGGTGCAGATACGCAGTATTTT
TRBD1 | TRBJ2-7 | TRBV29-1 | - | CSVEGGTGPSGEQYF | TGCAGCGTTGAGGGTGGGACAGGACCCTCCGGGGAGCAGTACTTC
- | TRBJ2-7 | TRBV2 | - | CASSAGGSYEQYF | TGTGCCAGCTCTGCCGGGGGCTCCTACGAGCAGTACTTC
- | TRBJ1-4 | TRBV4-1 | - | CASSQVGTGREKLFF | TGCGCCAGCAGCCAAGTTGGTACAGGGAGGGAAAAACTGTTTTTT
- | TRBJ1-2 | TRBV5-4 | - | CASSLGVEVGYTF | TGTGCCAGCAGCTTGGGGGTTGAGGTCGGCTACACCTTC
TRBD1 | TRBJ2-5 | TRBV11-2 | - | CASSLGRTGVGGETQYF | TGTGCCAGCAGCTTAGGCCGGACAGGGGTTGGGGGCGAGACCCAGTACTTC
- | TRBJ1-2 | TRBV2 | - | CASSEGGDYGYTF | TGTGCCAGCAGTGAAGGTGGAGACTATGGCTACACCTTC
TRBD1 | TRBJ1-4 | TRBV10-3 | - | CAISDFVLPGQGTTNEKLFF | TGTGCCATCAGTGATTTTGTACTCCCGGGACAGGGAACAACTAATGAAAAACTGTTTTTT
- | TRBJ1-2 | TRBV6-5 | - | CASSYGGRVDYGYTF | TGTGCCAGCAGTTACGGGGGGCGCGTGGACTATGGCTACACCTTC
TRBD1 | TRBJ2-6 | TRBV28 | - | CASSSQGTSFGANVLTF | TGTGCCAGCAGTTCACAGGGGACCTCTTTTGGGGCCAACGTCCTGACTTTC
- | TRBJ1-1 | TRBV11-2 | - | CASSSLKGGGTEAFF | TGTGCCAGCAGCTCACTGAAGGGTGGTGGCACTGAAGCTTTCTTT
- | TRBJ2-3 | TRBV6-5 | once | CASSYSQGLTDTQYF | TGTGCCAGCAGTTACTCACAGGGACTCACAGATACGCAGTATTTT
TRBD1 | TRBJ2-1 | TRBV7-2 | - | CASSQGALQNNEQFF | TGTGCCAGCAGCCAGGGGGCCTTGCAAAACAATGAGCAGTTCTTC
TRBD2 | TRBJ2-3 | TRBV2 | - | CASPPGGDPRGTQYF | TGTGCCAGCCCACCCGGGGGGGACCCTAGGGGTACGCAGTATTTT
- | TRBJ2-5 | TRBV5-4 | - | CATKKAYGSKETQYF | TGTGCCACAAAGAAAGCTTATGGCAGCAAAGAGACCCAGTACTTC
TRBD2 | TRBJ2-1 | TRBV7-7 | - | CASSLISGRGNEQFF | TGTGCCAGCAGCCTCATTAGCGGGAGGGGGAATGAGCAGTTCTTC
TRBD2 | TRBJ2-7 | TRBV7-8 | - | CASSLARRREGSEQYF | TGTGCCAGCAGCTTAGCCAGGCGCCGGGAGGGATCCGAGCAGTACTTC
- | TRBJ1-3 | TRBV11-1 | - | CASSYRAHGTSSGNTIYF | TGTGCCAGCAGTTATCGCGCCCACGGAACGTCCTCTGGAAACACCATATATTTT
- | TRBJ2-1 | TRBV6-1 | - | CASSGISSTYNEQFF | TGTGCCAGCAGTGGTATTTCAAGCACCTACAATGAGCAGTTCTTC
- | TRBJ2-2 | TRBV28 | - | CASSLRGNTGELFF | TGTGCCAGCAGTTTAAGGGGAAACACCGGGGAGCTGTTTTTT
- | TRBJ2-1 | TRBV6-4 | - | CASSEASGGYNEQFF | TGTGCCAGCAGTGAGGCTAGTGGCGGGTACAATGAGCAGTTCTTC
- | TRBJ2-5 | TRBV7-8 | - | CASSSDGSLGETQYF | TGTGCCAGCAGCTCGGACGGATCGTTGGGGGAGACCCAGTACTTC
- | TRBJ2-7 | TRBV19 | - | CASVSPSYEQYF | TGTGCCAGTGTGTCCCCCTCCTACGAGCAGTACTTC
- | TRBJ1-2 | TRBV19 | - | CASSISVYGYTF | TGTGCCAGTAGTATCTCCGTCTATGGCTACACCTTC
- | TRBJ2-1 | TRBV5-1 | few | CASSLLDGYNEQFF | TGCGCCAGCAGCTTGCTGGATGGCTACAATGAGCAGTTCTTC
TRBD1 | TRBJ1-5 | TRBV5-8 | - | CASSLGTGRPQHF | TGTGCCAGCAGCTTGGGGACAGGGAGACCCCAGCATTTT
- | TRBJ2-1 | TRBV5-4 | - | CASSLEGAWGNEQFF | TGTGCCAGCAGCTTGGAAGGGGCGTGGGGCAATGAGCAGTTCTTC
- | TRBJ2-7 | TRBV2 | - | CASSKNPASSYEQYF | TGTGCCAGCAGTAAAAACCCGGCGTCGTCCTACGAGCAGTACTTC
TRBD2 | TRBJ2-7 | TRBV7-3 | - | CASSIRTSVDEQYF | TGTGCCAGCAGCATCCGGACTAGCGTGGACGAGCAGTACTTC
- | TRBJ1-1 | TRBV19 | - | CASSRDRAGEAFF | TGTGCCAGTAGTCGCGACCGCGCAGGAGAAGCTTTCTTT
- | TRBJ2-7 | TRBV5-4 | - | CASSFRGSYEQYF | TGTGCCAGCAGCTTTCGGGGGTCCTACGAGCAGTACTTC
TRBD1 | TRBJ2-7 | TRBV7-8 | once | CASSLAYRGGYEQYF | TGTGCCAGCAGCTTGGCGTACAGGGGTGGATACGAGCAGTACTTC
- | TRBJ2-2 | TRBV5-1 | - | CASSLEANTGELFF | TGCGCCAGCAGCTTGGAAGCGAACACCGGGGAGCTGTTTTTT
- | TRBJ2-7 | TRBV9 | - | CASSVGSSKYEQYF | TGTGCCAGCAGCGTAGGTAGCTCTAAATACGAGCAGTACTTC
- | TRBJ2-5 | TRBV14 | - | CASSQGGLIQETQYF | TGTGCCAGCAGCCAAGGAGGACTGATCCAAGAGACCCAGTACTTC
- | TRBJ2-4 | TRBV19 | - | CASSIGGLNIQYF | TGTGCCAGTAGTATAGGGGGACTAAACATTCAGTACTTC
TRBD1 | TRBJ2-3 | TRBV30 | - | CAWRTGTGLTDTQYF | TGTGCCTGGAGAACCGGGACAGGGCTCACAGATACGCAGTATTTT
- | TRBJ2-3 | TRBV6-5 | once | CASRNRGVTQYF | TGTGCCAGCAGAAACCGGGGAGTTACGCAGTATTTT
- | TRBJ2-1 | TRBV6-1 | - | CASSPDRTGYNEQFF | TGTGCCAGCAGTCCTGATAGGACGGGATACAATGAGCAGTTCTTC
TRBD1 | TRBJ1-2 | TRBV12-5 | - | CASGLPKTGQIDNYGYTF | TGTGCTAGTGGTTTGCCCAAGACAGGGCAAATCGATAACTATGGCTACACCTTC
- | TRBJ2-1 | TRBV9 | - | CASSVGRDPEQFF | TGTGCCAGCAGCGTGGGGCGGGATCCTGAGCAGTTCTTC
TRBD2 | TRBJ2-2 | TRBV11-2 | - | CASSLVSSGIGELFF | TGTGCCAGCAGCTTAGTGTCTAGCGGGATCGGGGAGCTGTTTTTT